This TCR beta chain originates from a study of human T cells and chemical hapten exposure listed by TCRdb under 2021. Notes on the research overall: For sensitization, 2% DPC in acetone was applied to a 2 cm by 2 cm area of upper inner arm skin. Throughout the study period of about 25 weeks, patients also received therapeutic DPC doses to the scalp every week. Patch testing was performed on the upper back with Finn chambers containing 0.01% DPC, and the patch tests were scored after 6 days according to International Contact Dermatitis Research Group standards. Most of the patients in the cohort were female, and the cohort covered alopecia areata with under or over 50% scalp involvement, alopecia totalis and alopecia universalis. Libraries were pooled for sequencing, and variation in per-sample TCR yields was attributed mainly to small differences in library volumes within the pool. In alopecia patients, the study followed how the peripheral blood TCR repertoire changed in vivo over primary and secondary sensitization to diphenylcyclopropenone (DPC), a hapten. Patient blood was sampled pre-sensitization (week 0) and at 2, 6 and about 24 weeks after DPC sensitization. Twenty-nine alopecia patients provided blood for TCR sequencing at one to four time points (pre-sensitization, 2, 6 and 24 weeks). What the authors observed across the whole study: After repeated subsampling, the strength of the expansion versus patch-test correlation and the threshold at which it became significant changed. Patch test score correlated positively with the number of PT1 expanded TCRs, reaching significance at thresholds 8, 16 and 32 but not at 4. Because every patient had alopecia, a presumed autoimmune disease, the patients' immune response might differ from that of healthy individuals. Expanded TCRs formed significantly more large CDR3 similarity clusters than pre-sensitization or healthy control sets, consistent with antigen-driven responses. DPC sensitization did not change how many TCRs were above 1 in 1000 frequency, and no evidence was found of alterations in global repertoire structure.

This clonotype was picked up many times. Its antigen is currently not known. The input lacks base qualities; no much larger clone sits a single base away. The CDR3 has 13 amino acids, counting the end cysteine and phenylalanine. The kept DNA is CDR3 alone, 39 bases in frame from the first base. From V the trimming removes 4 bases and from J it removes 7 bases, while the gene matches leave 5 bases of the junction unaccounted for. Taken with the paper, the label for time point translates to: pre-sensitization, week 0. The label giving this sample's treatment or condition can be read as: therapeutic diphenylcyclopropenone sensitization with weekly scalp DPC. At every patch-test visit, the blood draw took place before the patch test was put on. Patients were eligible if aged 18 to 70, diagnosed with alopecia and judged suitable for DPC therapy, and pregnant patients were excluded. Total RNA was isolated from unfractionated whole blood collected in Tempus Blood RNA tubes.

Library method: RACE. Reads for this sample came from a NextSeq 500. During library preparation, unique molecular identifiers were attached to individual cDNA molecules so that TCRs could be counted in a quantitative, reproducible way. Each blood RNA sample was used to sequence both TCR alpha and TCR beta chains. The authors' analysis ran thus. The median number of TCRs per sample was roughly 100,000, ranging from roughly 20,000 to 700,000. The Decombinator software suite was used to annotate the V, J and CDR3 of the TCR reads. To make PS versus PT1 abundance plots, every sample was subsampled to the same number of TCRs (28,000). Expanded TCRs were defined as absent before sensitization and observed at least eight times at the 2-week time point. TCRdb trimmed the raw reads at Q25, called clones with MiXCR and kept productive beta chains. Every entry covers one CDR3 protein and lists the most common genes and DNA from its rows. TCRdb's processing, not the authors', yielded these V and J calls. This sample is represented by roughly 250,000 distinct CDR3 sequences; 7.5% to 10% of them were singletons. The ten most abundant clones make up under 2.5% of the sample.

The TCR was taken from a woman in her thirties or forties with alopecia areata. Some clones in this sample may be carry-over from other donors' samples. The chain joins TRBV12-3 or TRBV12-4 to TRBJ1-2; TRBD1 lines up with 8 middle nucleotides. The source material was whole blood, sampled in connection with sensitization to the hapten diphenylcyclopropenone (DPC). The DNA reads TGTGCCAGCAGTTGGGCCAGGGGGCTTGGCTACACCTTC. Translated, this is CASSWARGLGYTF.